This T cell receptor beta chain was captured in a study of cytomegalovirus exposure and HLA in healthy donors. Whole-study findings and limits: Several top significant clusters appeared, in a later analysis, to be linked to common viral pathogens. Across all donors, roughly uniform sequencing depth was an assumption of the presence/absence analyses. A likely sequencing artifact accounted for one observed cluster of highly shared sequence variants. In a later analysis, DRB1 alleles had the most associated TCRs; HLA-C alleles the fewest.

Turning to this clone: Antigen unknown.

Trimming cost V 1 base and J 1 base; bases outside gene matches: 0. The CDR3 has 14 amino acids. The germline V gene encodes CDR1 SQVTM and CDR2 ANQGSEA. Vbeta (60) and Jbeta (13) primers were used in the PCR. Sequencing was performed with immunoSEQ multiplex PCR; in TCRdb, only in-frame clones are kept and a portion is missing. This sample yields some 140,000 clones, of which about 85% are seen a single time; around 3% belongs to the top ten. Material for sequencing was PBMCs. The TCR comes from a female donor in good health and CMV-seronegative. The chain joins TRBV29-1 to TRBJ2-5, with TRBD1 identical over 10 bases. In DNA, the CDR3 is TGCAGCGTTGAAGGGACAGGGGGCCAAGAGACCCAGTACTTC. Protein sequence: CSVEGTGGQETQYF.